This T cell receptor beta chain appears in the sequencing data of a study of cytomegalovirus exposure and HLA in healthy donors. Study outcomes and limitations: For most TCR sequences rarity was the rule, although some public TCRs occurred in many donors.

Germline assignment: CDR1 SGDLS and CDR2 YYNGEE. The V end lost 3 bases, the J end lost 3 bases, and 12 bases lay between the germline ends. This CDR3 has 15 residues. TCRdb's table, derived via immunoSEQ multiplex PCR, lists solely in-frame clones and lacks some. The sample yields 130,000 or so clones, 89% seen once. Points on this clone: Its target is not known.

Sequenced sample: PBMCs. The chain joins TRBV9 to TRBJ1-4; D is perhaps TRBD1 (6 bases). This clonotype was obtained from a man aged 25 to 40 in good health and CMV-seronegative. In nucleotides, the CDR3 is TGTGCCAGCAGCGCGACAGGTGTTGCTAATGAAAAACTGTTTTTT. Translated: CASSATGVANEKLFF.